This T cell receptor (beta chain) was captured by sequencing in a study of T cells of healthy individuals. In TCRdb, the 5' RACE reads were re-called with MiXCR into one record per CDR3 protein. Of more than 85,000 distinct CDR3 sequences listed, around 17% are singletons. The CDR3 runs to 14 residues. Germline values: CDR1 DFQATT, CDR2 SNEGSKA (reference sequence). Trimming removed 0 bases from V and 6 bases from J, with 11 bases in between. The receptor's source is a human donor in good health. This chain connects TRBV20-1 to TRBJ1-4; D might be TRBD1 (6 bases). CDR3 DNA: TGCAGTGCTAGAGAGTGGGCAGGGGATGAAAAACTGTTTTTT. Translation: CSAREWAGDEKLFF.